The clone carrying this T cell receptor (beta chain) appeared many times. Germline lookup yields CDR1 SGHAT and CDR2 FQNNGV. This CDR3 comprises 13 residues. With TRAV- and TRBV-specific primers, first-strand cDNA was made, covering the alpha and beta chains. Both a constant-region primer and a V-primer adapter served to amplify TCRs across 20 PCR cycles. TCRdb processed the reads anew with MiXCR; each CDR3 protein has one entry. Of under 110,000 distinct CDR3 sequences listed, roughly 20% are singletons. Stated time point: after trial treatment. Treatment here: LDRT plus nivolumab, ipilimumab, low-dose cyclophosphamide and aspirin (RACIN trial). Patients deemed eligible presented with advanced solid tumors lacking tumor-infiltrating lymphocytes. The record originates from a study of low-dose radiotherapy and immunotherapy resistance in tumors. Study background: With fractions of 0.5 Gy given every 2 weeks, Cohort 1 accumulated a total of 6.5 Gy. A dose of 1 Gy per fraction every two weeks went to Cohort 2, totaling 13 Gy over 26 weeks. Ipilimumab 1 mg/kg every six weeks, together with nivolumab 240 mg every two weeks, was given intravenously to patients.

This TCR derives from a male donor with prostate cancer. The starting material was PBMCs, obtained after low-dose radiotherapy plus immunotherapy. The chain carries TRBV11-2 and TRBJ2-1, with 7 positions matching TRBD2. In DNA form, the CDR3 reads TGTGGCTGCACTAGCGCAACCTACAATGAGCAGTTCTTC. Its protein is CGCTSATYNEQFF.